These 10 T cell receptor beta chains were all obtained from the same sample, sequenced in a study of blood T cell repertoires in COVID-19. The protocol was immunoSEQ multiplex PCR, while the TCRdb copy is restricted to in-frame clones and leaves out a portion. In the table there are fewer than 90,000 clones, more than 80% of which are singletons. Sequenced material: peripheral blood. The receptor set was obtained from an elderly woman with active COVID-19.

The V call is TRBV7-2, the J call TRBJ2-7; TRBD2 aligns across 9 bases. Trimming cost V 3 bases and J 3 bases; bases outside gene matches: 3. Germline V lookup: CDR1 SGHTA, CDR2 FQGNSA. The CDR3 sequence is 14 residues long. The CDR3 sequence is CASSLTSGLYEQYF. The CDR3 coding sequence is TGTGCCAGCAGCTTGACTAGCGGCCTCTACGAGCAGTACTTC.

The genes are TRBV28 and TRBJ1-2, with D possibly being TRBD1 (6 bases). Trimming took off 6 bases at V and 5 bases at J, with 13 bases between the two ends. The CDR3 loop spans 13 amino acids. Germline V gene lookup returns CDR1 MDHEN and CDR2 SYDVKM. The CDR3 loop reads CASRLQGLYGYTF. CDR3 sequence (DNA): TGTGCCAGCAGATTACAGGGATTATATGGCTACACCTTC.

The genes are TRBV27 and TRBJ2-3; 7 bases map to TRBD2. The CDR3 has 16 amino acids. Germline V gives CDR1 MNHEY, CDR2 SMNVEV (reference sequence). V shed 3 bases and J 0 bases; nucleotides not matched to a gene: 6. CDR3 nucleotides: TGTGCCAGCAGTTTTCTAGCGGACGCTAGCACAGATACGCAGTATTTT. It translates to CASSFLADASTDTQYF.

V is TRBV6-5 and J is TRBJ2-7; 7 positions match TRBD2. Germline CDR1 is MNHEY and CDR2 is SVGAGI. The CDR3 runs 15 residues. V lost 7 bases and J lost 7; bases outside the gene matches: 16. CDR3 sequence reads: CASIRAFRGGWEQYF. CDR3 in DNA: TGTGCCAGCATACGGGCGTTCCGGGGAGGGTGGGAGCAGTACTTC.

The CDR3 region has the DNA TGTGCCAGCAGTTATCAGGGTGTCACTGAAGCTTTCTTT. This gives the protein CASSYQGVTEAFF. The chain employs TRBV6-2 or TRBV6-3 and TRBJ1-1; D is possibly TRBD1 (5 bases). Trimming removed 3 bases from V and 4 bases from J, with 9 bases in between. CDR3 length: 13 residues. The V gene's germline CDR1 is MNHEY and CDR2 SVGEGT.

The chain links TRBV2 to TRBJ2-5, with TRBD2 matching 7 bases. Losses at the gene ends were 1 base for V and 5 bases for J; bases not matched to a gene: 10. CDR3 length: 16 residues. The germline gives CDR1 SNHLY, CDR2 FYNNEI. CDR3 amino acids: CASSEVGRVGRETQYF. The CDR3 DNA is TGTGCCAGCAGTGAAGTGGGGAGGGTCGGTAGGGAGACCCAGTACTTC.

The genes are TRBV28 and TRBJ1-2, with D tentatively TRBD1 (5 bases). The CDR3 length is 15 residues. Looked up from germline, CDR1 is MDHEN and CDR2 is SYDVKM. V lost 4 bases, J lost 7 bases, and 19 bases lay in between. CDR3: CASSSRRGALAGYTF. The CDR3 region has the DNA TGTGCCAGCAGTTCACGAAGGGGCGCGTTGGCTGGCTACACCTTC.

The CDR3 nucleotides read TGTGCCAGCAGTGAAGCGGCACTAGCGGAGGAGACCCAGTACTTC. Encoded protein: CASSEAALAEETQYF. The chain has TRBV6-1 and TRBJ2-5, with TRBD2 matching over 8 bases. Germline CDR1 reads MNHNS; CDR2 reads SASEGT. The CDR3 is made up of 15 amino acids. Trimming took 0 bases from V and 5 from J; bases not matched to a gene: 5.

The V call is TRBV13, the J call TRBJ1-1, with 10 nucleotides matching TRBD1. The CDR3 has 16 residues. The V segment lost 3 bases and the J segment 6 bases; nucleotides outside the gene matches: 10. The V gene's germline CDR1 is PRHDT and CDR2 FYEKMQ (reference sequence). The CDR3 reads CASSLAGTGEGAEAFF. CDR3 DNA sequence: TGTGCCAGCAGCTTGGCCGGGACAGGGGAAGGGGCTGAAGCTTTCTTT.

This chain uses TRBV5-6 with TRBJ2-5, with D unclear. V was cut by 1 base and J by 4 bases, with 8 bases left in between. The CDR3 sequence is 13 residues long. In germline, CDR1 is SGHDT, CDR2 YYEEEE. DNA for the CDR3: TGTGCCAGCAGCTTGTTGCGAGGAGAGACCCAGTACTTC. Amino acid sequence: CASSLLRGETQYF.